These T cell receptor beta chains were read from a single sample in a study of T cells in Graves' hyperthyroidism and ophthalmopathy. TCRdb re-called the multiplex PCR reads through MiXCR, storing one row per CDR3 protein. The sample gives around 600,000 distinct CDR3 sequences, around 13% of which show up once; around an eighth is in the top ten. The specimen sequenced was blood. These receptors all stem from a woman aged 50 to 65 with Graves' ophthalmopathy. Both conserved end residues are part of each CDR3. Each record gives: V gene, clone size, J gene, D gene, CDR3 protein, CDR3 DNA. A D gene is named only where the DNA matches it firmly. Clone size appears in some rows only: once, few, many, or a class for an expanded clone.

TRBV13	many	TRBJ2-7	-	CASSLGGSGYEQYF	TGTGCCAGCAGCTTAGGAGGTAGCGGCTACGAGCAGTACTTC
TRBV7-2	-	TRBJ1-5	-	CASSLNRVQPQHF	TGTGCCAGCAGCTTGAACAGGGTTCAGCCCCAGCATTTT
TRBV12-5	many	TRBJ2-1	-	CASGLVFGTSGGNEQFF	TGTGCTAGTGGTTTGGTATTCGGGACATCTGGTGGCAATGAGCAGTTCTTC
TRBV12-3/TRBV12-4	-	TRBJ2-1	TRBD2	CASSSPGLAVSEQFF	TGTGCCAGCAGTTCCCCTGGACTAGCGGTATCCGAGCAGTTCTTC
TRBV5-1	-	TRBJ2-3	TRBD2	CASSFRLAGYTDTQYF	TGCGCCAGCAGCTTCCGTCTAGCGGGGTACACAGATACGCAGTATTTT
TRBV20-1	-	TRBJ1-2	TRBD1	CSARDFKGAVYGYTF	TGCAGTGCTAGAGATTTTAAGGGGGCTGTTTATGGCTACACCTTC
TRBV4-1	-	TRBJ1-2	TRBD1	CASSQDHDRGYYGYTF	TGCGCCAGCAGCCAAGATCATGACAGGGGGTACTATGGCTACACCTTC
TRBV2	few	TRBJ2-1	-	CASSEVRDSYYNEQFF	TGTGCCAGCAGTGAAGTCCGGGACTCATATTACAATGAGCAGTTCTTC
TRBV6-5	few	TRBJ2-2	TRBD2	CASSSGPAGVYTGELFF	TGTGCCAGCAGTTCTGGACCAGCGGGAGTGTACACCGGGGAGCTGTTTTTT
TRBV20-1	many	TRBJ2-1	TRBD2	CSASGLAGYEQFF	TGCAGTGCTAGTGGACTAGCGGGATATGAGCAGTTCTTC
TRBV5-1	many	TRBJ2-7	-	CASRVEAGRSEQYF	TGCGCCAGCAGGGTAGAGGCCGGGAGATCCGAGCAGTACTTC
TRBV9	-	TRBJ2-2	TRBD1	CASSTPDRGRTGELFF	TGTGCCAGCAGCACGCCGGACAGGGGGCGCACCGGGGAGCTGTTTTTT
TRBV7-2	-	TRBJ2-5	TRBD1	CASSQNRGRETQYF	TGTGCCAGCAGCCAAAACAGGGGGCGAGAGACCCAGTACTTC
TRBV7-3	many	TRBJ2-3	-	CASSPDSYTDTQYF	TGTGCCAGCAGCCCGGACTCGTATACAGATACGCAGTATTTT
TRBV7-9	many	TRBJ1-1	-	CASTLFQDTEAFF	TGTGCCAGCACCCTATTTCAGGACACTGAAGCTTTCTTT
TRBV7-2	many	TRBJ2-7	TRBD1	CASSVTQGALYEQYF	TGTGCCAGCAGCGTAACCCAGGGGGCGCTGTACGAGCAGTACTTC
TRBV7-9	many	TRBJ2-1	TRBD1	CASRTGTGNNEQFF	TGTGCCAGCAGGACCGGGACAGGGAACAATGAGCAGTTCTTC
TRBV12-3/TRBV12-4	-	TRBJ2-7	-	CASRSHRYEQYF	TGTGCCAGCAGGTCCCATCGCTACGAGCAGTACTTC
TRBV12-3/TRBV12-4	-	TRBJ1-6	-	CASSFPQGNSYNSPLHF	TGTGCCAGCAGTTTCCCCCAGGGTAACTCCTATAATTCACCCCTCCACTTT
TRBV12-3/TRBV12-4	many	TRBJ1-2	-	CASRTAAYYGYTF	TGTGCCAGCCGGACAGCCGCCTACTATGGCTACACCTTC
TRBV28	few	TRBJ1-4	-	CASSRPFMAGANEKLFF	TGTGCCAGCAGTCGCCCTTTTATGGCCGGTGCTAATGAAAAACTGTTTTTT
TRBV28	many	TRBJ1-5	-	CASSLNPSNQPQHF	TGTGCCAGCAGTTTAAACCCTAGCAATCAGCCCCAGCATTTT
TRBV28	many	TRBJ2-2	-	CASSSIGKNPGELFF	TGTGCCAGCAGCAGCATAGGGAAGAACCCCGGGGAGCTGTTTTTT
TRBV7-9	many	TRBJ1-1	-	CASSLAAGRDTEAFF	TGTGCCAGCAGCTTAGCGGCAGGGAGGGACACTGAAGCTTTCTTT
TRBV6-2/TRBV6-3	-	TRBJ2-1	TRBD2	CASTLGLADNEQFF	TGTGCCAGCACCCTGGGGCTAGCGGACAATGAGCAGTTCTTC
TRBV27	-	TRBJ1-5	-	CASSLFMTDPRQPQHF	TGTGCCAGCAGTTTATTTATGACAGACCCGCGTCAGCCCCAGCATTTT
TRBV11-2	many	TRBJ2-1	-	CASSLAAQGGGEQFF	TGTGCCAGCAGCTTAGCTGCACAGGGAGGGGGTGAGCAGTTCTTC
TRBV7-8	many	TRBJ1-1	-	CASSLGAYTIWGNTEAFF	TGTGCCAGCAGCTTAGGGGCATACACAATTTGGGGGAATACTGAAGCTTTCTTT
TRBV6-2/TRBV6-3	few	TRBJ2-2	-	CASSQRGNPNTGELFF	TGTGCCAGCAGTCAACGGGGGAACCCGAACACCGGGGAGCTGTTTTTT
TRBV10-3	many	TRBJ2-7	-	CAISESTGGEQYF	TGTGCCATCAGTGAGTCGACAGGAGGTGAGCAGTACTTC
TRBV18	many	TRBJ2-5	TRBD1	CASSPPWDRGLWETQYF	TGTGCCAGCTCACCACCGTGGGACAGGGGGCTCTGGGAGACCCAGTACTTC
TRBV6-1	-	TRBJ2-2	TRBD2	CASSEWASGRGELFF	TGTGCCAGCAGTGAATGGGCAAGCGGGAGGGGGGAGCTGTTTTTT
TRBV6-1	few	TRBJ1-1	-	CASSEVGLNTEAFF	TGTGCCAGCAGTGAAGTTGGCCTGAACACTGAAGCTTTCTTT
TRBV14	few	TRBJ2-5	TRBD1	CASSQRQGMGETQYF	TGTGCCAGCAGCCAAAGACAGGGGATGGGCGAGACCCAGTACTTC